This is a list of T cell receptor beta chains from one sample in a study of beta chain features in type 1 diabetes. TCRdb's copy holds only in-frame clones and misses some; the assay was immunoSEQ multiplex PCR. The data show 150,000 or so clones, with about 9.1% seen just once and approximately 0.65% held by the top ten. The specimen sequenced was central memory CD4+ T cells from blood. The receptors derive from a woman in her thirties or forties in good health. The CDR3 runs from the conserved cysteine through the conserved F or W. The D gene is left open where the match is weak. Expanded clones are given a class, and other clones once, few, many or no size at all.

TRBJ2-5 - TRBV6-5 few CASSTNHGGRETQYF TGTGCCAGCAGTACCAACCATGGGGGCCGGGAGACCCAGTACTTC
TRBJ2-3 TRBD2 TRBV15 many CATSRGDAGDTDTQYF TGTGCCACCAGCAGAGGGGACGCGGGGGACACAGATACGCAGTATTTT
TRBJ1-4 - TRBV7-8 many CASSLTIQITTNEKLFF TGTGCCAGCAGCTTAACCATACAAATAACAACTAATGAAAAACTGTTTTTT
TRBJ1-2 - TRBV5-5 - CASSLFRTGNYGYTF TGTGCCAGCAGCTTGTTCCGTACAGGGAACTATGGCTACACCTTC
TRBJ1-2 - TRBV7-2 - CASSLDVGSYGYTF TGTGCCAGCAGCTTAGACGTCGGGAGCTATGGCTACACCTTC
TRBJ2-2 - TRBV5-1 - CASSSRTVGELFF TGCGCCAGCAGCAGCCGGACAGTCGGGGAGCTGTTTTTT
TRBJ2-7 TRBD2 TRBV19 - CASSILLRGGYEQYF TGTGCCAGTAGTATTCTCTTGCGGGGGGGCTACGAGCAGTACTTC
TRBJ2-2 - TRBV6-4 many CASSGQFGGELFF TGTGCCAGCAGTGGACAATTTGGCGGGGAGCTGTTTTTT
TRBJ2-1 - TRBV4-3 few CASSQVQNNEQFF TGCGCCAGCAGCCAAGTTCAGAACAATGAGCAGTTCTTC
TRBJ1-2 TRBD1 TRBV2 - CASSGTGQGIFGYTF TGTGCCAGCAGTGGAACGGGACAGGGGATTTTTGGCTACACCTTC
TRBJ2-7 TRBD2 TRBV4-1 few CASSQSGTISYEQYF TGCGCCAGCAGCCAGTCCGGGACTATCTCCTACGAGCAGTACTTC
TRBJ2-5 - TRBV15 once CATSRDRPGETQYF TGTGCCACCAGCAGAGATAGACCGGGGGAGACCCAGTACTTC
TRBJ2-7 - TRBV19 - CASSSRLEGTYEQYF TGTGCCAGTAGTTCAAGACTAGAAGGGACCTACGAGCAGTACTTC
TRBJ2-1 TRBD1 TRBV14 few CASSQDPRTGVNEQFF TGTGCCAGCAGCCAAGATCCGAGGACAGGGGTCAATGAGCAGTTCTTC
TRBJ2-4 - TRBV7-2 - CASSLGSRQTENIQYF TGTGCCAGCAGCTTAGGTTCGCGACAGACCGAAAACATTCAGTACTTC
TRBJ2-7 TRBD1 TRBV30 few CAWSVLGQGLGEQYF TGTGCCTGGAGTGTACTTGGACAGGGTCTCGGCGAGCAGTACTTC
TRBJ1-6 TRBD1 TRBV5-1 - CASSWTGMFDSPLHF TGCGCCAGCAGCTGGACAGGGATGTTTGATTCACCCCTCCACTTT
TRBJ1-1 TRBD1 TRBV29-1 - CSVATGTGARTEAFF TGCAGCGTAGCTACCGGGACAGGGGCGAGGACTGAAGCTTTCTTT
TRBJ2-3 TRBD1 TRBV7-2 few CASSDGQGTDTQYF TGTGCCAGCAGCGACGGACAGGGCACAGATACGCAGTATTTT
TRBJ2-3 TRBD2 TRBV5-1 few CASSSSGEPSTDTQYF TGCGCCAGCAGCTCTAGCGGGGAGCCTAGCACAGATACGCAGTATTTT
TRBJ1-3 - TRBV6-1 few CASSEGGTGNTIYF TGTGCCAGCAGTGAAGGGGGCACTGGAAACACCATATATTTT
TRBJ2-7 - TRBV2 few CASRTDLAREQYF TGTGCCAGCAGAACAGATCTCGCTCGGGAGCAGTACTTC
TRBJ1-5 - TRBV27 few CASGPVVSNQPQHF TGTGCCAGCGGGCCAGTAGTTAGCAATCAGCCCCAGCATTTT
TRBJ2-2 TRBD2 TRBV19 - CASSTQAGRGGRNTGELFF TGTGCCAGTAGTACCCAGGCGGGACGCGGGGGGCGAAACACCGGGGAGCTGTTTTTT
TRBJ2-2 TRBD2 TRBV5-1 few CASSTTSGASGELFF TGCGCCAGCAGCACGACTAGCGGGGCTTCCGGGGAGCTGTTTTTT
TRBJ1-2 - TRBV7-9 few CASSLGNSYGYTF TGTGCCAGCAGCTTAGGTAACAGCTATGGCTACACCTTC
TRBJ2-2 - TRBV6-5 few CASYQTAGRTGELFF TGTGCCAGCTACCAAACGGCAGGGAGGACCGGGGAGCTGTTTTTT
TRBJ1-1 - TRBV14 - CASSQNRVMNTEAFF TGTGCCAGCAGCCAAAACAGGGTAATGAACACTGAAGCTTTCTTT
TRBJ2-7 - TRBV6-6 few CASNRDSRPEQYF TGTGCCAGCAATCGCGACAGTCGTCCCGAGCAGTACTTC
TRBJ2-3 TRBD2 TRBV4-3 - CASSQEREVTQYF TGCGCCAGCAGCCAAGAGCGGGAGGTTACGCAGTATTTT
TRBJ1-4 - TRBV5-4 few CASSFTPGEKLFF TGTGCCAGCAGCTTCACCCCGGGGGAAAAACTGTTTTTT
TRBJ2-1 TRBD2 TRBV6-5 few CATTRGVNEQFF TGTGCCACGACCCGGGGGGTGAATGAGCAGTTCTTC
TRBJ1-4 - TRBV21-1 few CASSKVPIDERSEKLFF TGTGCCAGCAGCAAAGTTCCAATCGACGAACGTAGCGAAAAACTGTTTTTT
TRBJ1-2 - TRBV27 few CASSAQGSNYGYTF TGTGCCAGCAGTGCCCAGGGGTCTAACTATGGCTACACCTTC
TRBJ2-1 - TRBV6-6 - CASFSPFQNNEQFF TGTGCCAGCTTTAGTCCTTTCCAAAACAATGAGCAGTTCTTC
TRBJ2-7 TRBD2 TRBV6-1 few CASRQSGGPSYEQYF TGTGCCAGCAGACAGAGCGGGGGCCCTTCCTACGAGCAGTACTTC
TRBJ1-3 - TRBV5-6 many CASSLDLSSGNTIYF TGTGCCAGCAGCTTGGACTTGAGCTCTGGAAACACCATATATTTT
TRBJ1-1 - TRBV18 - CASSPRRVNTEAFF TGTGCCAGCTCACCTAGGAGAGTTAACACTGAAGCTTTCTTT
TRBJ1-2 - TRBV7-8 few CASSLIEAGVDGYTF TGTGCCAGCAGCTTAATAGAGGCAGGGGTTGATGGCTACACCTTC
TRBJ2-7 TRBD2 TRBV7-2 - CASSVKRGAWEQYF TGTGCCAGCAGCGTGAAGCGGGGGGCCTGGGAGCAGTACTTC
TRBJ2-7 - TRBV7-2 few CASSLALFLAGEQYF TGTGCCAGCAGCTTAGCGCTTTTTCTGGCGGGCGAGCAGTACTTC
TRBJ2-5 - TRBV5-4 - CASSWESETQYF TGTGCCAGCAGCTGGGAGAGTGAGACCCAGTACTTC
TRBJ2-3 - TRBV10-3 few CATRRGHFPDTQYF TGTGCCACCCGACGCGGCCACTTTCCGGATACGCAGTATTTT
TRBJ2-3 - TRBV29-1 - CSVAQNTDTQYF TGCAGCGTTGCACAGAACACAGATACGCAGTATTTT
TRBJ2-5 TRBD1 TRBV19 - CASSRQGRIETQYF TGTGCCAGTAGTAGACAGGGGCGAATAGAGACCCAGTACTTC
TRBJ1-4 - TRBV4-1 few CASSQDRREKLFF TGCGCCAGCAGCCAAGATCGCAGAGAAAAACTGTTTTTT
TRBJ2-3 - TRBV2 - CAREGQEFTDTQYF TGTGCCAGAGAGGGTCAGGAGTTCACAGATACGCAGTATTTT
TRBJ1-6 TRBD1 TRBV5-1 - CASTAGQGAFSPLHF TGCGCCAGCACCGCAGGACAGGGGGCATTTTCACCCCTCCACTTT
TRBJ2-3 - TRBV6-1 - CASTSTDTQYF TGTGCCAGCACGAGCACAGATACGCAGTATTTT
TRBJ2-3 TRBD1 TRBV14 few CASSQRQGPDTQYF TGTGCCAGCAGCCAGAGACAGGGCCCAGATACGCAGTATTTT
TRBJ2-1 TRBD2 TRBV7-2 many CASSLSLAGYNEQFF TGTGCCAGCAGCTTATCGCTAGCGGGGTACAATGAGCAGTTCTTC
TRBJ1-5 - TRBV6-1 - CASSARGQPQHF TGTGCCAGCAGTGCTCGGGGTCAGCCCCAGCATTTT
TRBJ2-1 - TRBV6-5 - CAIRDEGDEQFF TGTGCCATCAGGGATGAGGGCGATGAGCAGTTCTTC